The 28 T cell receptor beta chains below were found in one sample sequenced in a study of blood T cell repertoires in COVID-19. Assay: immunoSEQ multiplex PCR; the TCRdb copy retains only in-frame clones and omits some. This table has 180,000 or so clones, roughly 76% appearing once. Sequencing was carried out using peripheral blood. These receptor sequences come from a woman aged 45 to 65 with active or convalescent COVID-19.

This clone was found a few times. The CDR3 region is CAWSRGGGTEAFF. CDR3 sequence (DNA): TGTGCCTGGAGTAGAGGGGGCGGCACTGAAGCTTTCTTT. The gene calls are TRBV30 and TRBJ1-1; 7 bases are a match to TRBD1. The junction had 4 bases not matched to a gene; V was cut back by 2 bases and J by 4 bases. Germline CDR1 reads GTSNPN; CDR2 reads SVGIG (reference sequence). The CDR3 sequence is 13 residues long. Full variable domain (rest looked up from reference TRBV30 and TRBJ1-1): SQTIHQWPATLVQPVGSPLSLECTVEGTSNPNLYWYRQAAGRGLQLLFYSVGIGQISSEVPQNLSASRPQDRQFILSSKKLLLSDSGFYLCAWSRGGGTEAFFGQGTRLTVV.

The chain combines TRBV6-6 with TRBJ2-7; 7 bases align to TRBD2. Germline V gene lookup returns CDR1 MNHNY and CDR2 SVGAGI (reference sequence). The J segment lost 4 bases and the V segment lost 0 bases, leaving 6 bases of the junction unmatched. The CDR3 has 15 amino acids. The CDR3 reads CASSYSREGRYEQYF. CDR3 coding DNA: TGTGCCAGCAGTTACTCGAGGGAGGGCCGTTACGAGCAGTACTTC.

The V gene is TRBV28, the J gene TRBJ1-6; perhaps TRBD1 as D (5 bases). The germline CDR1 and CDR2 sequences are MDHEN and SYDVKM. The CDR3 spans 14 residues. V lost 1 base and J lost 9, with 10 bases in between. Written as DNA, the CDR3 is TGTGCCAGCAGTTTATCGGCAGGGCTTTCACCCCTCCACTTT. It translates to CASSLSAGLSPLHF.

This rearrangement joins TRBV5-6 to TRBJ1-2; D may be TRBD1 (5 bases). Germline CDR1 SGHDT, CDR2 YYEEEE. V lost 0 bases and J lost 5, with 14 bases in between. The CDR3 is 15 amino acids. CDR3 in amino acids: CASSLAIRVRYGYTF. CDR3 nucleotide sequence: TGTGCCAGCAGCTTGGCCATCAGGGTCCGATATGGCTACACCTTC.

The chain employs TRBV6-2 or TRBV6-3 and TRBJ2-2; TRBD1 aligns across 9 bases. CDR1 and CDR2 from the germline V gene are MNHEY and SVGEGT. This CDR3 is built from 16 residues. The J segment lost 0 bases and the V segment lost 5 bases, leaving 4 bases of the junction unmatched. CDR3 nucleotide sequence: TGTGCCAGCAGTATCGGGACAGGGACGAACACCGGGGAGCTGTTTTTT. The encoded protein is CASSIGTGTNTGELFF.

J is TRBJ2-5 and V is TRBV9; the D gene is possibly TRBD2 (5 bases). CDR3 size: 15 residues. CDR1 and CDR2 (germline): SGDLS, YYNGEE. V lost 0 bases, J lost 5 bases, and 14 bases lay in between. The CDR3 DNA sequence: TGTGCCAGCAGCGTAGAAGGAACGGGAAGGGAGACCCAGTACTTC. This translates into CASSVEGTGRETQYF.

This chain joins TRBV30 and TRBJ2-3; the D is unclear. The V end was cut by 2 bases, the J end by 6 bases, with 12 bases between. CDR3 length: 13 residues. Per germline, CDR1 GTSNPN and CDR2 SVGIG (reference sequence). CDR3 sequence (DNA): TGTGCCTGGAGTAGAGGAGTATTGGATACGCAGTATTTT. Residues: CAWSRGVLDTQYF.

The genes are TRBV9 and TRBJ1-6; D may be TRBD1 (5 bases). The CDR3 contains 14 residues. V lost 0 bases, J lost 8 bases, and 9 bases lay in between. Germline V gene lookup returns CDR1 SGDLS and CDR2 YYNGEE. CDR3 nucleotides: TGTGCCAGCAGCGTAGACAGGTCGGATTCACCCCTCCACTTT. Translated, it gives CASSVDRSDSPLHF.

This clone was picked up one time. The chain uses TRBV7-2 and TRBJ2-3, with 11 bases aligning to TRBD1. Trimming cost V 1 base and J 8 bases; bases outside gene matches: 11. Germline V gives CDR1 SGHTA, CDR2 FQGNSA. The CDR3 loop spans 17 amino acids. This chain's CDR3 is CASSLGLGQGVYVTQYF. Written as DNA, the CDR3 is TGTGCCAGCAGCTTAGGATTGGGACAGGGGGTGTACGTTACGCAGTATTTT.

V gene TRBV5-1 combines with J gene TRBJ2-6; D is ambiguous. Deletions cut 4 bases from V and 4 bases from J, with 9 bases between. The length of the CDR3 is 14 residues. Germline CDR1 is SGHRS and CDR2 is YFSETQ. CDR3 bases: TGCGCCAGCAGCCGTGGAGAGGGGGCCAACGTCCTGACTTTC. This translates into CASSRGEGANVLTF.

The CDR3 spells CASSLVVSSTDTQYF. The CDR3 DNA sequence: TGTGCCAGCAGCTTGGTAGTATCCAGCACAGATACGCAGTATTTT. The genes are TRBV5-6 and TRBJ2-3; no clear D. The V end was cut by 0 bases, the J end by 0 bases, with 8 bases between. CDR3 length: 15 residues. Per germline, CDR1 SGHDT and CDR2 YYEEEE.

The genes are TRBV19 and TRBJ1-2, with D possibly matching TRBD1 (6 bases). Deletions cut 4 bases from V and 5 bases from J, with 17 bases between. Germline assignment: CDR1 LNHDA and CDR2 SQIVND (reference sequence). The CDR3 consists of 15 residues. This CDR3 reads CASSRGGRGLYGYTF. CDR3 DNA sequence: TGTGCCAGTAGTAGGGGGGGCAGGGGATTATATGGCTACACCTTC.

The chain carries TRBV28 and TRBJ2-3; D remains ambiguous. The CDR3 sequence is 16 residues long. V was shortened by 3 bases and J by 2 bases, with 15 bases between the two germline ends. Per germline, CDR1 MDHEN and CDR2 SYDVKM. The CDR3 DNA is TGTGCCAGCAGTTTCCCCCCCGACGGGTACACAGATACGCAGTATTTT. Protein product: CASSFPPDGYTDTQYF.

The chain links TRBV7-8 to TRBJ1-2; weak D call: TRBD1 (5 bases). V was shortened by 1 base and J by 0 bases, with 18 bases between the two germline ends. Germline CDR1 and CDR2: SGHVS and FQNEAQ. The CDR3 is made up of 18 amino acids. The CDR3 region is CASSLEIGHWRANYGYTF. In DNA form, the CDR3 reads TGTGCCAGCAGCTTAGAAATCGGACACTGGCGAGCTAACTATGGCTACACCTTC.

The count of this clone is one. The chain recombines TRBV6-4 with TRBJ2-1; 10 bases map to TRBD2. After removal of 0 bases from V and 4 bases from J, the junction contained 6 bases not matched to a gene. Per germline, CDR1 MRHNA and CDR2 SNTAGT. CDR3 length: 17 residues. The CDR3 DNA reads TGTGCCAGCAGTGACTCAGGCTCAGCGGGAGGGTACAATGAGCAGTTCTTC. It translates to CASSDSGSAGGYNEQFF.

The J gene is TRBJ2-1, the V gene TRBV4-2, with 11 bases lining up with TRBD2. The CDR3 length is 19 residues. In germline, CDR1 is LGHNA, CDR2 YNFKEQ. The V gene end was trimmed by 0 bases and the J gene end by 4 bases; junction bases not matched to a gene: 11. The CDR3 sequence: CASSQDASGRYSGYNEQFF. The CDR3 coding sequence is TGTGCCAGCAGCCAAGATGCTAGCGGGAGGTACTCCGGATACAATGAGCAGTTCTTC.

V gene TRBV15 combines with J gene TRBJ2-7; D remains unclear. CDR1 and CDR2 (germline): LNHNV, YYDKDF (reference sequence). CDR3 length: 14 amino acids. The V and J ends lost 0 bases and 3 bases respectively, with 9 bases between them. In DNA, the CDR3 is TGTGCCACCAGCAGAGATCGGCTAGTCTACGAGCAGTACTTC. It codes for CATSRDRLVYEQYF.

The gene calls are TRBV2 and TRBJ1-2, with D possibly matching TRBD1 (6 bases). The CDR3 consists of 13 residues. The germline gives CDR1 SNHLY, CDR2 FYNNEI. The ends were cut back, 4 bases at V and 2 bases at J, with 8 bases in the middle. The CDR3 nucleotides read TGTGCCAGCAGTGCCCAGGGGAACTATGGCTACACCTTC. This gives the protein CASSAQGNYGYTF.

This chain connects TRBV5-8 to TRBJ1-1; TRBD1 might be the D (6 bases). V gave up 1 base and J gave up 8 bases, with 9 bases separating them. The V gene's germline CDR1 is SGHTS and CDR2 YDEGEE. The CDR3 has 12 amino acids. The CDR3 DNA follows: TGTGCCAGCAGCTTGAGGGGGGGAGAAGCTTTCTTT. It codes for CASSLRGGEAFF. The variable domain in full, with the rest retrieved from reference TRBV5-8 and TRBJ1-1, is EAGVTQSPTHLIKTRGQQATLRCSPISGHTSVYWYQQALGLGLQFLLWYDEGEERNRGNFPPRFSGRQFPNYSSELNVNALELEDSALYLCASSLRGGEAFFGQGTRLTVV.

The rearrangement uses TRBV12-3 or TRBV12-4 and TRBJ1-1; no reliable D call. The CDR3 consists of 12 residues. V was shortened by 6 bases and J by 0 bases, with 5 bases between the two germline ends. This CDR3 reads CASRNMNTEAFF. The CDR3 DNA follows: TGTGCCAGCAGGAACATGAACACTGAAGCTTTCTTT.

This chain joins TRBV6-4 and TRBJ2-7; 9 nucleotides match TRBD2. This CDR3 region has 16 residues. V shed 0 bases, J shed 2 bases, and the junction held 5 bases outside the gene matches. Looked up from germline, CDR1 is MRHNA and CDR2 is SNTAGT. The CDR3 here is CASSDSIAGEPYEQYF. The DNA for the CDR3 is TGTGCCAGCAGTGACTCAATAGCGGGAGAACCCTACGAGCAGTACTTC.

V gene TRBV10-1 combines with J gene TRBJ2-1, with a possible D match to TRBD1 (6 bases). There are 16 residues in the CDR3. Germline V gene lookup returns CDR1 WNHNN and CDR2 SYGVQD (reference sequence). V lost 0 bases to trimming and J lost 6 bases, with 15 bases between them. The CDR3, as DNA: TGCGCCAGCAGTGAGTCTGGTCAGGGGCTTGGCAATGAGCAGTTCTTC. Its translation: CASSESGQGLGNEQFF.

V is TRBV30 and J is TRBJ1-5, with D tentatively TRBD1 (5 bases). CDR1 is GTSNPN and CDR2 is SVGIG in the germline V gene (reference sequence). The CDR3 length is 15 residues. The V and J ends lost 0 bases and 3 bases respectively, with 12 bases between them. The CDR3 loop is CAWSVLGGDNQPQHF. The CDR3 DNA is TGTGCCTGGAGTGTGCTGGGGGGTGACAATCAGCCCCAGCATTTT.

The chain carries TRBV7-9 and TRBJ1-1, with D possibly TRBD1 on 6 matching bases. Germline V gives CDR1 SEHNR, CDR2 FQNEAQ (reference sequence). V lost 5 bases to trimming and J lost 4 bases, with 14 bases between them. This CDR3 is built from 14 residues. This CDR3 is CASSPAGAITEAFF. The CDR3 bases are TGTGCCAGCAGCCCCGCAGGGGCAATCACTGAAGCTTTCTTT.

This clone was seen just once. V and J are TRBV7-9 and TRBJ1-1, with D maybe TRBD1 (6 bases). V lost 6 bases, J lost 4 bases, and 12 bases lay in between. Germline V gene lookup returns CDR1 SEHNR and CDR2 FQNEAQ (reference sequence). The CDR3 runs to 13 residues. The CDR3 DNA reads TGTGCCAGCAGTCCAGGGGCGACCACTGAAGCTTTCTTT. Its protein product is CASSPGATTEAFF.

This CDR3 is CASSPRLAGSDTQYF. DNA of the CDR3: TGTGCCAGCAGCCCACGACTAGCGGGCTCAGATACGCAGTATTTT. The chain uses TRBV7-3 and TRBJ2-3; 10 positions agree with TRBD2. CDR1 and CDR2 (germline): SGHTA, FQGTGA. Trimming removed 5 bases from V and 4 bases from J; junction bases left unmatched: 6. The CDR3 length is 15 residues.

The genes are TRBV28 and TRBJ1-6; tentatively, D is TRBD1 (5 bases). Germline V gene sequence: CDR1 MDHEN, CDR2 SYDVKM. With 5 bases removed from V and 10 bases from J, the gap between germline ends came to 18 bases. This CDR3 has 15 residues. The CDR3 bases are TGTGCCAGCAGTCCCCCAGGGCGGGGTGAATCACCCCTCCACTTT. Translated, it gives CASSPPGRGESPLHF.

The rearrangement joins TRBV6-6 to TRBJ2-1, with 9 nucleotides matching TRBD2. Per germline, CDR1 MNHNY and CDR2 SVGAGI (reference sequence). This CDR3 is built from 15 residues. V shed 2 bases, J shed 8 bases, and the junction held 7 bases outside the gene matches. CDR3 sequence reads: CASSYGGLAQDEQFF. CDR3 DNA sequence: TGTGCCAGCAGTTACGGGGGACTAGCCCAGGATGAGCAGTTCTTC.